This T cell receptor (beta chain) was found in a study of T-cell reconstitution after alpha-beta-depleted transplantation in children. Preparation of the TCRbeta library involved a method that used unique molecular identifiers. TCRdb used MiXCR to reprocess the PCR reads, holding one entry per CDR3 protein. The sample consists of about 830,000 distinct CDR3 sequences, roughly 15% of them appearing once. The TCR comes from a male patient between 10 and 17 years old who had a stem cell transplant for acute lymphoblastic leukemia, so the T cells may come from the graft donor. The material sequenced was PBMCs, mostly from graft donor cells, taken 360 days after TCRalphabeta/CD19-depleted stem cell transplant.

The CDR3 sequence: CASSPDWRSYEQYF. The DNA of the CDR3 is TGCGCCAGCAGCCCTGACTGGCGGTCCTACGAGCAGTACTTC. The chain employs TRBV5-1 and TRBJ2-7; no firm D call. Germline CDR1 and CDR2: SGHRS and YFSETQ. This CDR3 contains 14 residues. V gave up 4 bases and J gave up 1 base, with 12 bases separating them.